This T cell receptor (beta chain) was captured in a study of cytomegalovirus exposure and HLA in healthy donors. Overall study findings and caveats: The authors enumerated 180 or so TCR beta chains as linked to cytomegalovirus. Specificity of three CMV-associated chains for CMV antigens was verified in vitro. One later analysis, an examination of the 90 to 150 validation repertoires, found that first-cohort TCR clusters tended to co-occur in them.

The table came from immunoSEQ multiplex PCR; TCRdb's copy has only in-frame clones and leaves some out. The sample contains under 200,000 clones, roughly nine tenths of which appear only once. About this clone: Antigen unknown.

The V gene's germline CDR1 is SGHDT and CDR2 YYEEEE. The CDR3 contains 15 residues. Losses at the gene ends were 7 bases for V and 0 bases for J; bases not matched to a gene: 8. The approximately 120-subject validation cohort, separate from the roughly 700-subject first cohort, included the donors. This TCR derives from a young woman in good health and CMV-seropositive. The sequenced sample consisted of PBMCs. V usage is TRBV5-6 and J usage is TRBJ2-3, with 7 bases fitting TRBD2. The CDR3 coding sequence is TGTGCCAGCTCAGTCCTAGCGGCTAGCACAGATACGCAGTATTTT. Amino acid sequence: CASSVLAASTDTQYF.